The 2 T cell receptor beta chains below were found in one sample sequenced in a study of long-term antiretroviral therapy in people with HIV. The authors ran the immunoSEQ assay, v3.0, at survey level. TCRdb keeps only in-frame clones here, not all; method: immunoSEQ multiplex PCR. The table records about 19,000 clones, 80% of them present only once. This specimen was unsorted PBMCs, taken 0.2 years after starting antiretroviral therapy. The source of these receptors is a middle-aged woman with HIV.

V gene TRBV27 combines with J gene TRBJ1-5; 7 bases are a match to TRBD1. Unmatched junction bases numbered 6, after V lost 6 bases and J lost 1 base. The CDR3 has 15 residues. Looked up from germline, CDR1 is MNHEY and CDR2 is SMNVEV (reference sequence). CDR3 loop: CASSPTGWSNQPQHF. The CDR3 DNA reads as TGTGCCAGCAGCCCGACAGGGTGGAGCAATCAGCCCCAGCATTTT.

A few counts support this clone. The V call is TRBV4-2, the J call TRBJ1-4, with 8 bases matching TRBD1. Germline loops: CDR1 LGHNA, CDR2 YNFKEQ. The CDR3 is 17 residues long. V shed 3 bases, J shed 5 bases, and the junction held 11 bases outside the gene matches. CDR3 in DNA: TGTGCCAGCAGCCAGGACACCTGGACAGGGAGGAATGAAAAACTGTTTTTT. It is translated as CASSQDTWTGRNEKLFF.